This TCR beta chain came from a study of cytomegalovirus exposure and HLA in healthy donors. The overall study: Early released data comprised 80 million or so unique TCRs from HLA-typed donors.

The CMV serostatus of this donor went unrecorded. This clone came up once. With 60 Vbeta and 13 Jbeta primers, the PCR was carried out. Clones were read by immunoSEQ multiplex PCR, and TCRdb kept only the in-frame ones, dropping some. Among about 120,000 clones listed, 77% were seen once. The receptor comes from a human donor in good health. The sequenced sample was PBMCs.

The CDR3 loop is CASSYSERNGYGYTF. The CDR3 bases are TGTGCCAGCAGTTACTCTGAGAGGAATGGCTATGGCTACACCTTC. The chain joins TRBV6-5 to TRBJ1-2; D is uncertain. Trimming removed 0 bases at V and 4 bases at J, with 12 bases between. From germline, CDR1 is MNHEY and CDR2 SVGAGI. The CDR3 has 15 residues.